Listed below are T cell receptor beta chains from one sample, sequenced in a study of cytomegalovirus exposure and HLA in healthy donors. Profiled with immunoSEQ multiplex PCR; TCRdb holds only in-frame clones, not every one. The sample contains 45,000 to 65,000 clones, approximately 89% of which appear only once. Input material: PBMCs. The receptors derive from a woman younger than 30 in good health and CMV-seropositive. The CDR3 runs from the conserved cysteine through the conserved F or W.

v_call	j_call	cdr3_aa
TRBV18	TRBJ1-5	CASSSGNQPQHF
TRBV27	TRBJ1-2	CASSFRSENYGYTF
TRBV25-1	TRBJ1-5	CASSQTGGHQPQHF
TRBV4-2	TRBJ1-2	CASSQAQVGAGDYGYTF
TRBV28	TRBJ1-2	CASRSTGANYGYTF
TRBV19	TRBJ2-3	CASVAGGSTDTQYF
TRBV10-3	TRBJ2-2	CAISELAGGLFNTGELFF
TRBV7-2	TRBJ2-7	CASSLGSSDAYEQYF
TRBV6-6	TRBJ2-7	CASSYSYSGAPQYF
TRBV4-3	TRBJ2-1	CASSQRGGEDEQFF
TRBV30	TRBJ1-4	CAWSVSTITNEKLFF
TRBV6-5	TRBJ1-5	CASSYVRGTQPQHF
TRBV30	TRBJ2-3	CAWSVAGGTADTQYF
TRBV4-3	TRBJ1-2	CASSRETGEGGYTF
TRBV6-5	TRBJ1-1	CASPRTRNTEAFF
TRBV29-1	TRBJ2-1	CSVKNSGGDSYNEQFF
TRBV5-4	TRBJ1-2	CASSPDRAYYGYTF